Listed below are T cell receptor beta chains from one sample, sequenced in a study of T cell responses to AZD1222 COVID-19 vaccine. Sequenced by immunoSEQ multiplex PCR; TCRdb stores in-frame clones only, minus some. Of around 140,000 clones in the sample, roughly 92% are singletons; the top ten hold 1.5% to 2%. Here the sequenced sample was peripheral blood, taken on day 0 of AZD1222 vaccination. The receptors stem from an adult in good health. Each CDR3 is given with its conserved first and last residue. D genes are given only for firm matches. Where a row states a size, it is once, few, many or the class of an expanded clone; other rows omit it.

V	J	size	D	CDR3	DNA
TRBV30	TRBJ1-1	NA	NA	CAWSVNQDRLLKGAFF	TGTGCCTGGAGTGTCAATCAGGACCGGCTTTTGAAGGGAGCTTTCTTT
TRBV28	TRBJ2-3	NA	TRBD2	CASSLRGLAGIQYF	TGTGCCAGCAGTTTAAGGGGACTAGCGGGGATTCAGTATTTT
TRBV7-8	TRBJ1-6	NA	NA	CASSLWSMLRGPSNSPLHF	TGTGCCAGCAGCTTATGGTCTATGCTTAGGGGCCCCAGTAATTCACCCCTCCACTTT
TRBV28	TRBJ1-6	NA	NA	CASSSTGYGSPLHF	TGTGCCAGCAGTTCTACAGGGTATGGTTCACCCCTCCACTTT
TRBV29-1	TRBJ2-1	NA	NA	CSVDVGAPNEQFF	TGCAGCGTTGACGTGGGCGCCCCCAATGAGCAGTTCTTC
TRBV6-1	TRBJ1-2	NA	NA	CASSGQAGGYGYTF	TGTGCCAGCAGTGGACAGGCGGGAGGCTATGGCTACACCTTC
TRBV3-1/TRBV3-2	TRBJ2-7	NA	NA	CASSQFRGSYEQYF	TGTGCCAGCAGCCAATTCAGAGGCTCCTACGAGCAGTACTTC
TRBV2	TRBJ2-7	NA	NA	CASRERTVPYEQYF	TGTGCCAGCAGGGAACGGACTGTCCCCTACGAGCAGTACTTC
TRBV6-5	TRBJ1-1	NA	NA	CASSLAPRPNTEAFF	TGTGCCAGCAGTCTTGCTCCCAGACCGAACACTGAAGCTTTCTTT
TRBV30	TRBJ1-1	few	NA	CAWRPTLNTEAFF	TGTGCCTGGCGCCCGACACTGAACACTGAAGCTTTCTTT